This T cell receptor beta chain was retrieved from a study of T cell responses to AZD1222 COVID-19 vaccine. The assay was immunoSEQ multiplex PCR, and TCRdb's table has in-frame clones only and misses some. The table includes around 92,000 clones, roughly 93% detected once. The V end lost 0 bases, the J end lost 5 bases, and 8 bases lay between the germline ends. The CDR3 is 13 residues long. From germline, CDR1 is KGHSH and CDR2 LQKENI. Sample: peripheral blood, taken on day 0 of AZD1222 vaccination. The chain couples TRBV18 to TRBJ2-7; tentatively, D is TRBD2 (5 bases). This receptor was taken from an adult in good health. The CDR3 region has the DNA TGTGCCAGCTCACCACCTTCGGGGAACGAGCAGTACTTC. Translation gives CASSPPSGNEQYF.